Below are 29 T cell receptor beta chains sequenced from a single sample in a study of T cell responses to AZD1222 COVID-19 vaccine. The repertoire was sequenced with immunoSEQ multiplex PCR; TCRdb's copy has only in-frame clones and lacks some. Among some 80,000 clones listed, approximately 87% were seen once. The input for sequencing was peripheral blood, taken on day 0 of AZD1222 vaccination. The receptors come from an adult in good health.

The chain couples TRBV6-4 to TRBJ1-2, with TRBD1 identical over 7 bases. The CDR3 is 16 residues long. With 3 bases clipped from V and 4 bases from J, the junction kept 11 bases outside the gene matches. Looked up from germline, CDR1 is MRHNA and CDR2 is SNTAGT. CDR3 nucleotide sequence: TGTGCCAGCAGTGAAAGGGGAGCAGGGGGAACCTATGGCTACACCTTC. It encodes CASSERGAGGTYGYTF.

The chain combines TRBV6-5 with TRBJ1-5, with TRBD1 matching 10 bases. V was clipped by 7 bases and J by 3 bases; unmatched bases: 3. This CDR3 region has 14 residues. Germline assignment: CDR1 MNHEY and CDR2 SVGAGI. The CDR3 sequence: CASTGTGDNQPQHF. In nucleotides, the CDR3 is TGTGCCAGCACCGGGACAGGGGACAATCAGCCCCAGCATTTT.

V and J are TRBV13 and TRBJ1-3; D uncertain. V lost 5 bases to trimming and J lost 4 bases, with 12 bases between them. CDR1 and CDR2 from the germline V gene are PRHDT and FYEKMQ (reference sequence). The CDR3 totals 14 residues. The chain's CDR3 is CASSHIDAGNTIYF. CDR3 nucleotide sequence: TGTGCCAGCAGCCATATTGACGCCGGAAACACCATATATTTT. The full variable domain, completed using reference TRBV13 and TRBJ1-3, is AAGVIQSPRHLIKEKRETATLKCYPIPRHDTVYWYQQGPGQDPQFLISFYEKMQSDKGSIPDRFSAQQFSDYHSELNMSSLELGDSALYFCASSHIDAGNTIYFGEGSWLTVV.

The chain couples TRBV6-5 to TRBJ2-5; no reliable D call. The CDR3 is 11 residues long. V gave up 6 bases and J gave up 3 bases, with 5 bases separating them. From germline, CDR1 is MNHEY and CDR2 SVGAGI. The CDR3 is CASRAEETQYF. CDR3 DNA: TGTGCCAGCAGGGCAGAAGAGACCCAGTACTTC.

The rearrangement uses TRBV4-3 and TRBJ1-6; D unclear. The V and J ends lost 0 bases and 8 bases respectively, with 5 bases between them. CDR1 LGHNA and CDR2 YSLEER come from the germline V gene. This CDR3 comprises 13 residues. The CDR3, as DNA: TGCGCCAGCAGCCAAGATCGTGATTCACCCCTCCACTTT. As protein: CASSQDRDSPLHF.

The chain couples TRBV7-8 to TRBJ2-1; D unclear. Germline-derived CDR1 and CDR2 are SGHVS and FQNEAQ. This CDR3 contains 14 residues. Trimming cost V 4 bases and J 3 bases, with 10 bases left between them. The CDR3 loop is CASSSSPSYNEQFF. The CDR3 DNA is TGTGCCAGCAGCTCGAGCCCTAGCTACAATGAGCAGTTCTTC.

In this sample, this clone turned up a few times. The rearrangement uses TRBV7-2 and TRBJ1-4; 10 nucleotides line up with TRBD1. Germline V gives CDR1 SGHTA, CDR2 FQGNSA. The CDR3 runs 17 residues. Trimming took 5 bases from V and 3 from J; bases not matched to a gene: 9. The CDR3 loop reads CASSLTGGGGSNEKLFF. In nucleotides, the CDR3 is TGTGCCAGCAGCCTGACAGGGGGCGGAGGATCTAATGAAAAACTGTTTTTT.

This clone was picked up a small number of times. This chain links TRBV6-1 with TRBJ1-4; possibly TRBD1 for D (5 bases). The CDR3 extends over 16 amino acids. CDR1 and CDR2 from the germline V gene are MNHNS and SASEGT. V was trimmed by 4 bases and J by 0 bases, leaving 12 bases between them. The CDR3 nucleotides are TGTGCCAGCAGTGTTTTAAGGGGTGCAACTAATGAAAAACTGTTTTTT. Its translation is CASSVLRGATNEKLFF.

This CDR3 is CASSFGTGTGSPLHF. CDR3 bases: TGTGCCAGCAGTTTTGGGACAGGGACGGGATCACCCCTCCACTTT. V gene TRBV6-5 combines with J gene TRBJ1-6; 9 bases are shared with TRBD1. Germline V gives CDR1 MNHEY, CDR2 SVGAGI. The CDR3 covers 15 residues. The J segment lost 10 bases and the V segment lost 4 bases, leaving 8 bases of the junction unmatched.

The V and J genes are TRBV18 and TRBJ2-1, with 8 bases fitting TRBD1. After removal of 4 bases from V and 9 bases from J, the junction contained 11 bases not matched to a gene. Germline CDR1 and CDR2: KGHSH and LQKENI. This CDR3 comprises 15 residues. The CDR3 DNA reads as TGTGCCAGCTCACGGGGACAGGCAGCCCTGGGTGAGCAGTTCTTC. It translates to CASSRGQAALGEQFF.

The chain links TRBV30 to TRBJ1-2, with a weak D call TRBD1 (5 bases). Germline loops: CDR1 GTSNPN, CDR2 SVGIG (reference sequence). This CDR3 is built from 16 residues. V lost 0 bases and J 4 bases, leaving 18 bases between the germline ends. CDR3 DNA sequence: TGTGCCTGGAGTGTCGCGGGGGGACGGAGTATCTATGGCTACACCTTC. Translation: CAWSVAGGRSIYGYTF.

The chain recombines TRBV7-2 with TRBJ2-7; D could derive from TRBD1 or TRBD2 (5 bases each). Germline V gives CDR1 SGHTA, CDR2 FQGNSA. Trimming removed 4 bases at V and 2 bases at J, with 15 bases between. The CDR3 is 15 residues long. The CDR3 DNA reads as TGTGCCAGCAGCTCCCTAGCCCTGACAGCCTACGAGCAGTACTTC. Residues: CASSSLALTAYEQYF.

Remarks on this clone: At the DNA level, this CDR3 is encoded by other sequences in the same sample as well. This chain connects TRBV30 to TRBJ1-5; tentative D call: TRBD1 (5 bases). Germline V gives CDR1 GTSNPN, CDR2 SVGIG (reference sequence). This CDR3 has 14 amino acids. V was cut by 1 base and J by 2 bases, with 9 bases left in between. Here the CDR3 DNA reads TGTGCCTGGAGTGGGCAGGGCGGCAATCAGCCCCAGCATTTT. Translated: CAWSGQGGNQPQHF.

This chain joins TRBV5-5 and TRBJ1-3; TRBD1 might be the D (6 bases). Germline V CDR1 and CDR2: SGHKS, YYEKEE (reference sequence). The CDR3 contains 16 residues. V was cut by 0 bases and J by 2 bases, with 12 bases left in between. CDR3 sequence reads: CASSLGSQGTGNTIYF. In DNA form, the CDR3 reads TGTGCCAGCAGCTTGGGGTCCCAGGGGACTGGAAACACCATATATTTT.

The CDR3 region is CASSPGTANTGELFF. In DNA form, the CDR3 reads TGTGCCAGTAGTCCCGGGACTGCAAACACCGGGGAGCTGTTTTTT. The chain couples TRBV19 to TRBJ2-2; D might be TRBD2 (6 bases). CDR1 and CDR2 (germline): LNHDA, SQIVND (reference sequence). CDR3 length equals 15 residues. V lost 5 bases to trimming and J lost 2 bases, with 12 bases between them.

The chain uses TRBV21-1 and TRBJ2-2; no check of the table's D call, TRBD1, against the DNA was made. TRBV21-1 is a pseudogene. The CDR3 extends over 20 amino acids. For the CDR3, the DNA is TGTGCCAGCAGCAAGGAAATAAAGACCACACAGGGGGCGGGCACCGGGGAGCTGTTTTTT. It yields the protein CASSKEIKTTQGAGTGELFF.

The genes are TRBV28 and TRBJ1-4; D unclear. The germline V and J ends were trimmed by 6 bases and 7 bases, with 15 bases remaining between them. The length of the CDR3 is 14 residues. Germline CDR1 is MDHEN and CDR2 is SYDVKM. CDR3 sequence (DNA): TGTGCCAGCAGCCTACCTCAAGGTGGTGAAAAACTGTTTTTT. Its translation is CASSLPQGGEKLFF.

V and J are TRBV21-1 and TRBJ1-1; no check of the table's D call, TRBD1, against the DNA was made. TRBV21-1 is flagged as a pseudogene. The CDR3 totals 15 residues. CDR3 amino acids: CASTGQGFPSYGAFF. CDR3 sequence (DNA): TGTGCCAGCACCGGACAGGGGTTTCCCTCTTACGGAGCTTTCTTT.

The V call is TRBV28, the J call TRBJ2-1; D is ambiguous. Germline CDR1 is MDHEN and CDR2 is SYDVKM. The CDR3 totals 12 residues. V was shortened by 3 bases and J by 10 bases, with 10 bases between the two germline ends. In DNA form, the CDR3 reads TGTGCCAGCAGTTTTTTTGGGCTCGAGCAGTTCTTC. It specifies CASSFFGLEQFF.

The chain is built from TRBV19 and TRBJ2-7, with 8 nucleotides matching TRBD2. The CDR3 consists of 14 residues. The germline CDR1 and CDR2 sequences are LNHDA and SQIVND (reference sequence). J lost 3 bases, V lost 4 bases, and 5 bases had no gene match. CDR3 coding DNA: TGTGCCAGTAGTAGGCGGGGGGCAAACTACGAGCAGTACTTC. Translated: CASSRRGANYEQYF.

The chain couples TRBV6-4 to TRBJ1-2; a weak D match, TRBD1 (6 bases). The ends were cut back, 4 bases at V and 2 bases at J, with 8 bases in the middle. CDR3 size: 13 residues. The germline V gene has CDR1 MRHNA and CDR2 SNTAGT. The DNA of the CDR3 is TGTGCCAGCAGTGCTCAGGGGAACTATGGCTACACCTTC. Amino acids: CASSAQGNYGYTF.

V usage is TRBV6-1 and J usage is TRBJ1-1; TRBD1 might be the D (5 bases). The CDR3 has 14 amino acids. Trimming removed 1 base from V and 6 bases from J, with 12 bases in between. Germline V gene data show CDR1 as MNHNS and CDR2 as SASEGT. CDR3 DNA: TGTGCCAGCAGTGAAGATGTAGGGGCACCTGAAGCTTTCTTT. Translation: CASSEDVGAPEAFF.

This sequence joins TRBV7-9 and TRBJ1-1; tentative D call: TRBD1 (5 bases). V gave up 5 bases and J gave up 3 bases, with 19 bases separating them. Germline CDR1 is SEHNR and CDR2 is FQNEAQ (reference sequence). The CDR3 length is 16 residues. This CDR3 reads CASSLRRQQGDTEAFF. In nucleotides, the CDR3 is TGTGCCAGCAGCCTCCGGCGACAGCAAGGGGACACTGAAGCTTTCTTT. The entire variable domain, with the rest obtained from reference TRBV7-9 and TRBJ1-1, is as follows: DTGVSQNPRHKITKRGQNVTFRCDPISEHNRLYWYRQTLGQGPEFLTYFQNEAQLEKSRLLSDRFSAERPKGSFSTLEIQRTEQGDSAMYLCASSLRRQQGDTEAFFGQGTRLTVV.

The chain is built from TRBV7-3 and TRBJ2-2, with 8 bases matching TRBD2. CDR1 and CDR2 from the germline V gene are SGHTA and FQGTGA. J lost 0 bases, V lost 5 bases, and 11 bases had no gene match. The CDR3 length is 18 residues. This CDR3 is CASSHSGKRAANTGELFF. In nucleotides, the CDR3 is TGTGCCAGCAGCCATAGCGGGAAAAGGGCCGCGAACACCGGGGAGCTGTTTTTT.

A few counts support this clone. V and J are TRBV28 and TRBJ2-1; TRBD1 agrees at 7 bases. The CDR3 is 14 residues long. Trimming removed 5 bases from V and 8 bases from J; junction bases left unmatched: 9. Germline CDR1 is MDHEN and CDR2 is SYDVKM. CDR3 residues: CASSPQGVGDEQFF. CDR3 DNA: TGTGCCAGCAGTCCCCAGGGGGTAGGGGATGAGCAGTTCTTC.

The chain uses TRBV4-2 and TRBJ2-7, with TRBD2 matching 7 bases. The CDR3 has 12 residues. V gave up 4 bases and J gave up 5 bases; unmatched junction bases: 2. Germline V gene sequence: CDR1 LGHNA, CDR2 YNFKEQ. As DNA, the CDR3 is TGTGCCAGCAGCCGGGGGGGGAACGAGCAGTACTTC. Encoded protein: CASSRGGNEQYF.

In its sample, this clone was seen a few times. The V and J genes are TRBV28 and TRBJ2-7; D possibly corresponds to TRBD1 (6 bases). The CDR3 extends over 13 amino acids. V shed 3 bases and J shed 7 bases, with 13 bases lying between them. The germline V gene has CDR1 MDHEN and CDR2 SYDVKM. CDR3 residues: CASSFPGVEEQYF. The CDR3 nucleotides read TGTGCCAGCAGTTTTCCAGGGGTGGAGGAGCAGTACTTC. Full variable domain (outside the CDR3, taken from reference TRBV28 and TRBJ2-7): DVKVTQSSRYLVKRTGEKVFLECVQDMDHENMFWYRQDPGLGLRLIYFSYDVKMKEKGDIPEGYSVSREKKERFSLILESASTNQTSMYLCASSFPGVEEQYFGPGTRLTVT.

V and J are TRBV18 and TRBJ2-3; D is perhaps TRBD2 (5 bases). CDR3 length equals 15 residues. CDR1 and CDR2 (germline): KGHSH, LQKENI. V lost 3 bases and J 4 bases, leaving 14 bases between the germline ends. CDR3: CASSPRGKGADTQYF. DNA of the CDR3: TGTGCCAGCTCACCCCGTGGGAAGGGAGCAGATACGCAGTATTTT.

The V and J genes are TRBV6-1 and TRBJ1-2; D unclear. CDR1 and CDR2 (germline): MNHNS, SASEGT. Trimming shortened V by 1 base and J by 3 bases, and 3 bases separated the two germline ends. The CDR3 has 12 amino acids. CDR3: CASSEVDYGYTF. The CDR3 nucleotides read TGTGCCAGCAGTGAAGTAGACTATGGCTACACCTTC.